The entry below describes one T cell receptor beta chain. This clone appeared a few times. The target of this receptor is not known. Base qualities are not recorded, but no much larger clone differs from it by a single base. Separate from the roughly 650-subject first cohort, the validation cohort of roughly 130 subjects was the group to which the donors belonged. This specimen comes from a study of cytomegalovirus exposure and HLA in healthy donors (dated 2017 in TCRdb). Background for the entire study: According to a later analysis, the roughly 120 validation repertoires were produced on the same platform as the roughly 600 repertoires of the first cohort. To predict cytomegalovirus infection status, the study combined high-throughput TCR immunosequencing, statistical association of individual TCRs with disease status, and machine learning. Besides the first cohort of about 730 subjects, a separate validation cohort made up of 120 different subjects was used. The aim of the study was to test whether cataloging public T cell receptors could identify signatures of past pathogen exposure. General study outcomes and caveats: The classifier was reported to diagnose cytomegalovirus status with high specificity and sensitivity in both the original and validation cohorts. A total of some 180 TCR beta chains were listed by the study as associated with cytomegalovirus. Subsequent analysis determined that TCRs grouped into clusters in the first cohort also showed a tendency toward co-occurrence across the 90 to 150 validation repertoires, and roughly 94% of cluster scores exceeded 0. It was suggested by the authors that the approach could potentially be generalized to other disease states and immunological phenotypes. In vitro tests confirmed that three of the cytomegalovirus-associated TCR beta chains recognize cytomegalovirus antigens. A later analysis lacked HLA typing for the validation cohort, so it scored co-occurrence in that cohort across all 120 or so repertoires. Across donors, most TCR sequences were observed very rarely, whereas some public TCRs were present in many individuals.

The germline V gene encodes CDR1 LGHNA and CDR2 YNFKEQ. Trimmed from V: 0 bases; trimmed from J: 3 bases; junction bases lacking a gene match: 1. CDR3 length: 16 amino acids, cysteine to phenylalanine. Kept here is only the CDR3 DNA, which spans 48 bases and is read in frame from base 1. The library was prepared using the immunoSEQ multiplex PCR assay. Per the original workflow: A statistical classification framework was developed to diagnose cytomegalovirus status using the catalog of TCR beta chain sequences. TCRdb retrieved this table from immuneACCESS and kept in-frame rearrangements only. Not all clones are present; in checked studies, unresolved V genes account for under half, and no reason is known for the remainder. The V and J calls and clone size are taken from that table; D and trimming were inferred from the DNA. The sample table holds 68,000 or so clones, of which around 89% were seen once. The ten largest clonotypes hold more than 1% of the sample.

The rearrangement joined TRBV4-2 to TRBJ2-6; TRBD2 matches 8 bases in the middle. Sequenced input: PBMCs. The sequence came from a woman between 18 and 29 years old in good health and CMV-seronegative. In nucleotide form, the sequence is TGTGCCAGCAGCCAAGATGGGACTAGTGGGGCCAACGTCCTGACTTTC. Its translation is CASSQDGTSGANVLTF.